The clone carrying this T cell receptor beta chain was seen a few times. The source of the sample is a study of patients and donors after allogeneic stem cell transplantation. TCRdb re-called the RT-PCR reads through MiXCR, storing one row per CDR3 protein. The data hold a few thousand distinct CDR3 sequences, with 3% to 4.5% observed a single time. In germline, CDR1 is MNHNS, CDR2 SASEGT. This CDR3 spans 16 amino acids. The germline V and J ends were trimmed by 0 bases and 3 bases, with 15 bases remaining between them. Material: blood, either unsorted or a sorted T cell fraction (not recorded which). The rearrangement joins TRBV6-1 to TRBJ2-7; D ambiguous. This TCR was recovered from a human donor who was either an allogeneic HSCT recipient or a stem cell or donor lymphocyte infusion donor (not recorded which). It is not recorded whose cells these are; they may come from a transplant donor. The CDR3 region has the DNA TGTGCCAGCAGTGAAGCCCCAGACTCGAGCAGCTACGAGCAGTACTTC. Amino acid sequence: CASSEAPDSSSYEQYF.